This TCR beta chain derives from a study of regulatory T cells in long-lasting Graves disease. Between the trimmed V and J ends, which lost 2 bases and 4 bases, there was a span of 15 bases. This CDR3 comprises 15 residues. CDR1 and CDR2 from the germline V gene are MDHEN and SYDVKM. Regarding time point: newly diagnosed GD, antithyroid drugs for less than 3 months. PBMC RNA served as the TCR library source. According to the study, TCR beta libraries were built with iRepertoire HTBI primers and CDR3-region Arm-PCR. TCRdb processed the multiplex PCR reads anew with MiXCR; each CDR3 protein has one entry. The profile shows roughly 420,000 distinct CDR3 sequences, around 17% of them singletons. This clonotype was observed at least ten times. The antigen remains undetermined. Whole-study findings and limits: Comparison showed that persistent patients shared more public clonotypes (fewer than 3,000) than new patients (approximately 1,000).

The same data also went into a second study, on T cells in Graves' hyperthyroidism and ophthalmopathy. That work adds: Using the HTBI primer set, a first-round RT-PCR was run on the TCR CDR3. Expanded thyroid clonotypes (above 0.001) were mostly also found in blood.

Specimen: peripheral blood mononuclear cells (PBMCs), collected at new diagnosis, from a patient treated with antithyroid drugs. The chain has TRBV28 and TRBJ2-7, with a tentative D call TRBD2 (6 bases). This TCR was sampled from a woman under 30 with Graves disease. The CDR3 DNA sequence: TGTGCCAGCAGTTTAGGACTCTGGGGGGATTACGAGCAGTACTTC. Translation gives CASSLGLWGDYEQYF. The full variable domain, completed using reference TRBV28 and TRBJ2-7, is DVKVTQSSRYLVKRTGEKVFLECVQDMDHENMFWYRQDPGLGLRLIYFSYDVKMKEKGDIPEGYSVSREKKERFSLILESASTNQTSMYLCASSLGLWGDYEQYFGPGTRLTVT.